This T cell receptor (beta chain) was captured in a study of identical twins. Whole-study findings and limits: Alpha sequences that were out-of-frame and twin-shared showed an excess of low generation probability.

With regard to this clonotype: What it recognizes is unknown.

CDR1 is DFQATT, CDR2 SNEGSKA, per germline (reference sequence). This CDR3 is 17 amino acids long. V lost 5 bases and J lost 6; bases outside the gene matches: 9. A single record per CDR3 protein comes from TCRdb applying MiXCR to the 5' RACE reads. This table has 400,000 to 550,000 distinct CDR3 sequences, approximately 15% appearing once. The data were also submitted as part of a second study, on yellow fever vaccine responses in identical twins.

This sequence joins TRBV20-1 and TRBJ2-2; TRBD2 aligns across 16 bases. The receptor was derived from a young woman in good health. The sequencing sample was made of CD4+ T cells sorted from blood. DNA for the CDR3: TGCAGTGCTTTTCCGGGACTAGCGGGAGGGCCGGCCGGGGAGCTGTTTTTT. It specifies CSAFPGLAGGPAGELFF.